This T cell receptor (beta chain) comes out of a study of blood T cells in healthy people across ages. The germline V gene encodes CDR1 LNHNV and CDR2 YYDKDF (reference sequence). This CDR3 spans 17 amino acids. With 0 bases removed from V and 3 bases from J, the gap between germline ends came to 17 bases. Sample-barcoded 5' priming and a J-beta primer mix drove a second PCR of about 6 to 12 cycles. TCRdb re-derived calls from the 5' RACE reads in MiXCR, one entry per CDR3 protein. The sample has roughly 2 million distinct CDR3 sequences; approximately 50% are singletons. The draw of peripheral blood yielded ten milliliters from each donor.

The chain carries TRBV15 and TRBJ1-2, with D possibly TRBD1 on 5 matching bases. The TCR comes from a woman aged 40-49 years in good health. Sequenced material: blood. CDR3 protein: CATSRDIGEGLDYGYTF. CDR3 coding DNA: TGTGCCACCAGCAGAGATATTGGCGAGGGGTTGGACTATGGCTACACCTTC.